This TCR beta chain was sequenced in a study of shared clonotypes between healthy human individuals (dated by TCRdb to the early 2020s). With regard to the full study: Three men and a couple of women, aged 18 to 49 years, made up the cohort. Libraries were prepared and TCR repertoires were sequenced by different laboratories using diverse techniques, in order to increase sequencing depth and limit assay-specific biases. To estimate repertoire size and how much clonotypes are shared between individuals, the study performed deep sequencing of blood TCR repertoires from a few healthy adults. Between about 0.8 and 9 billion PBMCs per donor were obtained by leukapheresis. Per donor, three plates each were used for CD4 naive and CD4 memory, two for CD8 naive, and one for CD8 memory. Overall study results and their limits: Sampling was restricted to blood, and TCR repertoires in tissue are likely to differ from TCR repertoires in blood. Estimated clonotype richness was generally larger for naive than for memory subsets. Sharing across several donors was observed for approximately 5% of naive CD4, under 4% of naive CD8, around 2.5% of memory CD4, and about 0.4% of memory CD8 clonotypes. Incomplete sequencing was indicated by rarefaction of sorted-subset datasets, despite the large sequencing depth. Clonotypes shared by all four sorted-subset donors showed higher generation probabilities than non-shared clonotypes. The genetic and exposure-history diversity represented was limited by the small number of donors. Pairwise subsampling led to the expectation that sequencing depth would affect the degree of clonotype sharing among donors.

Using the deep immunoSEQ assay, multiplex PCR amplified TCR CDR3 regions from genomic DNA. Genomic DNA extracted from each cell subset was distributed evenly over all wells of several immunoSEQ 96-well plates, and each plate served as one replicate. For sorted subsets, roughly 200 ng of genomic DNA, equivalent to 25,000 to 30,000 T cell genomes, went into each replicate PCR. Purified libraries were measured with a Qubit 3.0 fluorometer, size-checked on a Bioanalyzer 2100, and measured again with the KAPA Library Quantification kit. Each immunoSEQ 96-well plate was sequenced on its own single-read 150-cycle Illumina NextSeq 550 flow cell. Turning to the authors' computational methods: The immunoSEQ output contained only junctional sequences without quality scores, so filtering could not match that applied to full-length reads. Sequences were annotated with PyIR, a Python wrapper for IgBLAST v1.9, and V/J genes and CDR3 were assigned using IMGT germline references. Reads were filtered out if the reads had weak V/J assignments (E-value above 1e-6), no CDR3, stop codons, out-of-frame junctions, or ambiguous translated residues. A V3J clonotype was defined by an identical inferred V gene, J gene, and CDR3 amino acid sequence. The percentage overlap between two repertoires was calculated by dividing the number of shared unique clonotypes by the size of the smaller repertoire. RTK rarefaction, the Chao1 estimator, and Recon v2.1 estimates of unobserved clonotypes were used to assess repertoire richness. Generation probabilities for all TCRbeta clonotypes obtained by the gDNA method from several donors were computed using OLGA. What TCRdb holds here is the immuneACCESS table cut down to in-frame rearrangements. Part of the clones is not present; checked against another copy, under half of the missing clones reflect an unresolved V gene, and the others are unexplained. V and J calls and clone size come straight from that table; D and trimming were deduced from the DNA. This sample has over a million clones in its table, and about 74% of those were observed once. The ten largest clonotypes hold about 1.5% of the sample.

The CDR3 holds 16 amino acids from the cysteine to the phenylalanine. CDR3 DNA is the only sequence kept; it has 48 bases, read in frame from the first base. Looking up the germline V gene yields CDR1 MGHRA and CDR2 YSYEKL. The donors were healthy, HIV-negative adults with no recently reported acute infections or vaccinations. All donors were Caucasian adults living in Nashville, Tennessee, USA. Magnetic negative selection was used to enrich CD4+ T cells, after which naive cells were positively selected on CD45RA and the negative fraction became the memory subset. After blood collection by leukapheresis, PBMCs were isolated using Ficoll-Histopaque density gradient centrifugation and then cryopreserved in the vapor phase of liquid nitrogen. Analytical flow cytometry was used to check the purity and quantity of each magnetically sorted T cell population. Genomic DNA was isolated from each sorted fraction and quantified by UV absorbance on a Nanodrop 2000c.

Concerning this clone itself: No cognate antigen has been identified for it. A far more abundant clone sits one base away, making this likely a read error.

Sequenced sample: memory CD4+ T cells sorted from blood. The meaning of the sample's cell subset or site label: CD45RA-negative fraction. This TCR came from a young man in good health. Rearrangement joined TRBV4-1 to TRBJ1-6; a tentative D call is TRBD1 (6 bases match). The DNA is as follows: TGCGCCAGCAGCCAGGATCCACAGGGAGTTAATTCATCCCTCCACTTT. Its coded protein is CASSQDPQGVNSSLHF.